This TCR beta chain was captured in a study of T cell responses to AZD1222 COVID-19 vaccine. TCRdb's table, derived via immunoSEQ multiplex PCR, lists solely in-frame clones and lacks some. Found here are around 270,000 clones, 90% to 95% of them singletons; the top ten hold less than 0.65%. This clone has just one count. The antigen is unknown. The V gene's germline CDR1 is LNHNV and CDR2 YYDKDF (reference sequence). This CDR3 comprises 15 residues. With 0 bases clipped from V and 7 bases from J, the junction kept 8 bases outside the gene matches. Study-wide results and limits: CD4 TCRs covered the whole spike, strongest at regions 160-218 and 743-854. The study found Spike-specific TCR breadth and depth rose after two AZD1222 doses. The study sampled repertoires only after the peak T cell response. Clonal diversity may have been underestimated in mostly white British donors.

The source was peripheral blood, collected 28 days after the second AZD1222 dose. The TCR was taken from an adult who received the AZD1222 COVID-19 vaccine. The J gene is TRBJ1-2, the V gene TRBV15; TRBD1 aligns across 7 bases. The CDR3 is CATSRDNEGAGGYTF. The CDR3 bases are TGTGCCACCAGCAGAGATAACGAGGGGGCCGGTGGCTACACCTTC.